The next 22 T cell receptor beta chains were all read from a single sample in a study of blood T cell repertoires in COVID-19. The protocol was immunoSEQ multiplex PCR, while the TCRdb copy is restricted to in-frame clones and leaves out a portion. Seen here are approximately 70,000 clones, around 92% observed once, and the top ten hold less than 15%. Sequencing was done on a sample of peripheral blood. The origin of the receptors is a human donor with active COVID-19. The donor label of this sample is uncertain.

This clone was seen just once. The chain carries TRBV6-5 and TRBJ1-5; a possible D gene is TRBD1 (6 bases). The germline CDR1 and CDR2 sequences are MNHEY and SVGAGI. Trimming removed 7 bases from V and 7 bases from J, with 14 bases in between. The CDR3 covers 13 residues. The CDR3 bases are TGTGCCAGCAATACAGGGCCCAGGCAGCCCCAGCATTTT. As protein: CASNTGPRQPQHF.

The CDR3 DNA sequence: TGCGCCAGCAGCTTGGCGGAGGGCCGTAAAGATACGCAGTATTTT. It specifies CASSLAEGRKDTQYF. The chain uses TRBV5-1 and TRBJ2-3; perhaps TRBD2 as D (6 bases). Trimming took off 0 bases at V and 5 bases at J, with 13 bases between the two ends. The CDR3 totals 15 residues. Germline CDR1 is SGHRS and CDR2 is YFSETQ.

The CDR3 is CASKGQGHQPQHF. The CDR3, as DNA: TGTGCCAGCAAGGGACAGGGACATCAGCCCCAGCATTTT. The J gene is TRBJ1-5, the V gene TRBV6-5; 9 positions match TRBD1. Germline trimming cut 7 bases from V and 5 bases from J; bases unmatched to any gene: 3. The germline CDR1 and CDR2 sequences are MNHEY and SVGAGI. This CDR3 spans 13 amino acids.

The genes are TRBV7-2 and TRBJ2-5, with TRBD1 matching over 10 bases. The germline V gene has CDR1 SGHTA and CDR2 FQGNSA. The CDR3 has 16 amino acids. Trimming took 5 bases from V and 3 from J; bases not matched to a gene: 9. CDR3 bases: TGTGCCAGCAGCCAACAAGCGGGACAGGGGAAAGAGACCCAGTACTTC. Translated, it gives CASSQQAGQGKETQYF.

The rearrangement joins TRBV9 to TRBJ1-1; D is ambiguous. V was clipped by 2 bases and J by 10 bases, with 12 bases between them. Germline lookup yields CDR1 SGDLS and CDR2 YYNGEE. This CDR3 is 12 amino acids long. The CDR3 coding sequence is TGTGCCAGCAGCGTTAGCTCCTCTCCAGCTTTCTTT. Translation: CASSVSSSPAFF.

The chain is built from TRBV29-1 and TRBJ2-7; possibly TRBD1 for D (6 bases). The V end lost 4 bases, the J end lost 4 bases, and 11 bases lay between the germline ends. This CDR3 contains 12 residues. The germline V gene has CDR1 SQVTM and CDR2 ANQGSEA. As DNA, the CDR3 is TGCAGCGTTGGGGGCAGGGGATACGAGCAGTACTTC. Translation gives CSVGGRGYEQYF.

V and J are TRBV3-1 (or the pseudogene TRBV3-2) and TRBJ1-1, with D perhaps TRBD1 (5 bases). The length of the CDR3 is 13 residues. The germline V gene has CDR1 LGHDT and CDR2 YNNKEL (reference sequence). V was pared by 0 bases and J by 8 bases, with 10 bases between. DNA of the CDR3: TGTGCCAGCAGCCAAGATTCGGGGGGGGAAGCTTTCTTT. Translating gives CASSQDSGGEAFF.

This clone has just one count. The chain joins TRBV6-5 to TRBJ2-5; unclear D gene. CDR3 length equals 15 residues. Germline V CDR1 and CDR2: MNHEY, SVGAGI. V was cut by 2 bases and J by 4 bases, with 14 bases left in between. The chain's CDR3 is CASSYDFRERETQYF. The CDR3 coding sequence is TGTGCCAGCAGTTACGATTTTAGAGAGCGAGAGACCCAGTACTTC.

The chain carries TRBV10-2 and TRBJ1-1, with D unclear. Trimming took off 6 bases at V and 0 bases at J, with 17 bases between the two ends. Germline-derived CDR1 and CDR2 are WSHSY and SAAADI. CDR3 length: 16 residues. Here the CDR3 reads CASSWKQKPMNTEAFF. The CDR3 bases are TGCGCCAGCAGCTGGAAACAGAAGCCCATGAACACTGAAGCTTTCTTT.

The gene calls are TRBV6-5 and TRBJ1-2; TRBD1 is a possible D gene (5 bases). Deletions cut 6 bases from V and 7 bases from J, with 12 bases between. The CDR3 runs to 12 residues. Germline lookup yields CDR1 MNHEY and CDR2 SVGAGI. The CDR3 DNA sequence: TGTGCCAGCAGGGGTCAGGGATCTGGCTACACCTTC. Translation gives CASRGQGSGYTF.

V usage is TRBV14 and J usage is TRBJ2-1; 9 bases are shared with TRBD2. Germline CDR1 reads SGHDN; CDR2 reads FVKESK. The CDR3 spans 16 residues. J gave up 4 bases and V 0 bases, and 4 bases lay outside the gene matches. The DNA of the CDR3 is TGTGCCAGCAGCCAAGATGCCCTAGCGGGGTACAATGAGCAGTTCTTC. Translated: CASSQDALAGYNEQFF. Full variable domain (missing parts from reference TRBV14 and TRBJ2-1): EAGVTQFPSHSVIEKGQTVTLRCDPISGHDNLYWYRRVMGKEIKFLLHFVKESKQDESGMPNNRFLAERTGGTYSTLKVQPAELEDSGVYFCASSQDALAGYNEQFFGPGTRLTVL.

V and J are TRBV7-2 and TRBJ2-1; 9 bases match TRBD2. The CDR3 loop spans 15 amino acids. V was clipped by 1 base and J by 8 bases; unmatched bases: 6. Germline assignment: CDR1 SGHTA and CDR2 FQGNSA. CDR3 sequence: CASSLVVAGDHEQFF. In DNA, the CDR3 is TGTGCCAGCAGCTTAGTTGTAGCGGGAGACCATGAGCAGTTCTTC. The full variable domain, its missing parts supplied by reference TRBV7-2 and TRBJ2-1, is GAGVSQSPSNKVTEKGKDVELRCDPISGHTALYWYRQSLGQGLEFLIYFQGNSAPDKSGLPSDRFSAERTGGSVSTLTIQRTQQEDSAVYLCASSLVVAGDHEQFFGPGTRLTVL.

V gene TRBV18 combines with J gene TRBJ1-6; the D gene is possibly TRBD1 (6 bases). Germline loops: CDR1 KGHSH, CDR2 LQKENI. The length of the CDR3 is 15 residues. Trimming pared 4 bases from V and 9 bases from J, leaving 16 bases between. CDR3 region: CASSQSREGGSPLHF. CDR3 sequence (DNA): TGTGCCAGCTCACAATCCCGCGAAGGGGGTTCACCCCTCCACTTT.

In its sample, this clone was seen once. This chain links TRBV7-9 with TRBJ2-3, with 8 bases lining up with TRBD2. The V gene's germline CDR1 is SEHNR and CDR2 FQNEAQ (reference sequence). The CDR3 is made up of 16 amino acids. Unmatched junction bases numbered 10, after V lost 2 bases and J lost 6 bases. The CDR3 bases are TGTGCCAGCAGCTTACAGGGACTAGAGGCCGGGGATACGCAGTATTTT. Encoded protein: CASSLQGLEAGDTQYF. Combining the CDR3 with reference TRBV7-9 and TRBJ2-3 gives the whole variable domain DTGVSQNPRHKITKRGQNVTFRCDPISEHNRLYWYRQTLGQGPEFLTYFQNEAQLEKSRLLSDRFSAERPKGSFSTLEIQRTEQGDSAMYLCASSLQGLEAGDTQYFGPGTRLTVL.

This chain joins TRBV30 and TRBJ1-2, with 8 bases fitting TRBD1. Losses at the gene ends were 1 base for V and 3 bases for J; bases not matched to a gene: 4. Germline V lookup: CDR1 GTSNPN, CDR2 SVGIG (reference sequence). CDR3 size: 14 residues. The CDR3 here is CAWSAAGGYYGYTF. In nucleotides, the CDR3 is TGTGCCTGGAGTGCCGCAGGGGGCTACTATGGCTACACCTTC.

This clone has a handful of counts. This chain connects TRBV2 to TRBJ1-1; no reliable D call. Trimming removed 8 bases from V and 3 bases from J, with 16 bases in between. The CDR3 loop spans 14 amino acids. CDR1 and CDR2 from the germline V gene are SNHLY and FYNNEI. CDR3 protein: CASAEEGLDTEAFF. CDR3 sequence (DNA): TGTGCCAGCGCCGAGGAGGGTTTGGACACTGAAGCTTTCTTT.

This chain connects TRBV19 to TRBJ2-1; 9 bases fit TRBD1. V trimming: 9 bases; J trimming: 8 bases; junction bases outside the gene matches: 8. Germline V gene data show CDR1 as LNHDA and CDR2 as SQIVND (reference sequence). CDR3 length: 13 amino acids. Here the CDR3 reads CASRDRDRHEQFF. For the CDR3, the DNA is TGTGCCAGCCGGGACAGGGACCGTCATGAGCAGTTCTTC.

This rearrangement joins TRBV15 to TRBJ2-5; perhaps TRBD2 as D (5 bases). The CDR3 is 17 residues long. Trimming stripped 1 base from V and 5 bases from J, with 20 bases between. In germline, CDR1 is LNHNV, CDR2 YYDKDF (reference sequence). CDR3 in amino acids: CATSRAPTTGIHETQYF. DNA for the CDR3: TGTGCCACCAGCAGAGCCCCAACCACGGGAATTCACGAGACCCAGTACTTC.

The sample holds one count of this clone. The J gene is TRBJ2-3, the V gene TRBV6-4, with TRBD2 matching over 14 bases. CDR1 and CDR2 (germline): MRHNA, SNTAGT. The length of the CDR3 is 19 residues. The V gene end was trimmed by 8 bases and the J gene end by 2 bases; junction bases not matched to a gene: 15. The CDR3 sequence: CASSPGLAGDEGLTDTQYF. The CDR3 region has the DNA TGTGCCAGCTCACCGGGACTAGCGGGAGATGAGGGGCTCACAGATACGCAGTATTTT.

As regards this clone: This sample includes further DNA sequences coding for the same CDR3. The gene calls are TRBV5-1 and TRBJ1-1, with 7 positions matching TRBD1. From germline, CDR1 is SGHRS and CDR2 YFSETQ. This CDR3 contains 14 residues. Trimming at V came to 0 bases and at J to 5 bases, leaving 4 bases not matched to a gene. The CDR3 DNA reads TGCGCCAGCAGCTTGGCTTCAGGGGGAACTGAAGCTTTCTTT. It encodes CASSLASGGTEAFF.

The chain employs TRBV24-1 and TRBJ1-5; tentative D call: TRBD1 (5 bases). CDR3 length: 15 amino acids. CDR1 and CDR2 from the germline V gene are KGHDR and SFDVKD. V was clipped by 2 bases and J by 7 bases, with 14 bases between them. DNA for the CDR3: TGTGCCACCAGTGATTCCTCCAGGGTCGGACAGCCCCAGCATTTT. Amino acid sequence: CATSDSSRVGQPQHF.

The chain couples TRBV6-5 to TRBJ2-3, with TRBD1 matching over 9 bases. The CDR3 is 14 residues long. Unmatched junction bases numbered 7, after V lost 7 bases and J lost 5 bases. CDR1 and CDR2 from the germline V gene are MNHEY and SVGAGI. This CDR3 reads CASMVGTGIDTQYF. In DNA form, the CDR3 reads TGTGCCAGCATGGTAGGGACAGGGATAGATACGCAGTATTTT.